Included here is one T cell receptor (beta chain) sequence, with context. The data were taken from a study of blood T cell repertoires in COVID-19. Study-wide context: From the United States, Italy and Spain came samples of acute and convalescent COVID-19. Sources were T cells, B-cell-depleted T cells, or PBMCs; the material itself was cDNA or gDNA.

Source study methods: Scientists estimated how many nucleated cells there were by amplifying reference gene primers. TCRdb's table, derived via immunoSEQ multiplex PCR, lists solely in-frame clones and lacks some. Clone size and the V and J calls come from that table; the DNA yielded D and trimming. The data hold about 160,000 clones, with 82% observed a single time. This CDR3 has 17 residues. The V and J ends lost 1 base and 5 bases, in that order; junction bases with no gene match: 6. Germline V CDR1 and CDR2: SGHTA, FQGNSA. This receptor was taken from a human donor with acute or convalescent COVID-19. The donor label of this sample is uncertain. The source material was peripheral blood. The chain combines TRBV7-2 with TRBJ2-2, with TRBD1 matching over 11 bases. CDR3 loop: CASSLEGQGASTGELFF. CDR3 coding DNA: TGTGCCAGCAGCTTAGAAGGACAGGGGGCGAGTACCGGGGAGCTGTTTTTT.